These T cell receptor beta chains were read from a single sample in a study of cytomegalovirus exposure and HLA in healthy donors. Clones were read by immunoSEQ multiplex PCR, and TCRdb kept only the in-frame ones, dropping some. Seen here are some 150,000 clones, 79% observed once, and the top ten hold 6.5% to 8%. Sequencing was done on a sample of PBMCs. These receptors were taken from a woman aged 40 to 50 in good health and CMV-seropositive. CDR3s include the opening cysteine and the closing phenylalanine or tryptophan. D genes are given only for firm matches. Expanded clones get a size class; other rows say once, few or many, or leave the size out.

abundance	d_gene	v_gene	j_gene	CDR3aa	CDR3nt
NA	TRBD2	TRBV4-2	TRBJ2-3	CASSQDSAGGRTDTQYF	TGTGCCAGCAGCCAAGATTCGGCGGGGGGGCGAACAGATACGCAGTATTTT
NA	NA	TRBV7-2	TRBJ1-1	CASSPVAGNQAAFF	TGTGCCAGCAGCCCAGTGGCGGGAAACCAAGCAGCTTTCTTT
few	TRBD1	TRBV5-1	TRBJ1-6	CASCLGTGDSPLHF	TGCGCCAGCTGTCTGGGGACAGGGGATTCCCCCCTCCACTTT
once	NA	TRBV6-6	TRBJ1-2	CASSDIDYGYTF	TGTGCCAGCAGTGACATTGACTATGGCTACACCTTC
NA	NA	TRBV5-4	TRBJ1-3	CASSLDPGATIYF	TGTGCCAGCAGCTTAGACCCGGGTGCCACCATATATTTT
once	TRBD2	TRBV9	TRBJ2-3	CASSATSGGHYQYF	TGTGCCAGCAGCGCGACTAGCGGGGGGCACTATCAGTATTTT
once	TRBD1	TRBV6-5	TRBJ2-2	CASSYRQGAAGELFF	TGTGCCAGCAGTTACAGACAGGGGGCTGCCGGGGAGCTGTTTTTT
NA	NA	TRBV6-5	TRBJ1-6	CASRAYGSYNSPLHF	TGTGCCAGCAGGGCATATGGGAGCTATAATTCACCCCTCCACTTT
NA	NA	TRBV6-6	TRBJ1-2	CASSSTLGQKNYGYTF	TGTGCCAGCAGCTCGACACTCGGACAGAAAAACTATGGCTACACCTTC
few	NA	TRBV11-2	TRBJ1-1	CASSSYGRTEAFF	TGTGCCAGCAGTTCTTACGGGAGGACTGAAGCTTTCTTT
NA	NA	TRBV2	TRBJ2-3	CASSFKTDTQYF	TGTGCCAGCAGTTTTAAAACAGATACGCAGTATTTT
once	NA	TRBV10-1	TRBJ1-1	CASSDGGPAFF	TGCGCCAGCAGTGACGGGGGGCCTGCTTTCTTT
NA	TRBD1	TRBV7-6	TRBJ2-7	CASSLGDRVNSYEQYF	TGTGCCAGCAGCTTAGGGGACAGGGTTAACTCCTACGAGCAGTACTTC